The clone carrying this T cell receptor beta chain was observed at least ten times. The sample is drawn from a study of CD8+CD57+ T cells in acquired aplastic anemia. Whoever was chosen for sequencing had shown CD8+CD57+ cell expansion by flow cytometry. CDR3 and TCR beta VDJ profiling relied on a genomic DNA template. TCRdb ran MiXCR on the reads and lists one entry per CDR3 protein. The top ten hold 7.8% of the sample, which has approximately 220,000 distinct CDR3 sequences, 40% to 50% seen once. In germline, CDR1 is MNHEY, CDR2 SVGAGI. The V and J ends lost 6 bases and 9 bases, in that order; junction bases with no gene match: 6. The CDR3 is made up of 14 amino acids.

Sequenced material: sorted CD4+, CD8+, or CD8+CD57+ T cells (not recorded which) from PBMCs. The chain links TRBV6-5 to TRBJ1-6, with 9 bases matching TRBD1. This receptor was taken from a human donor with aplastic anemia. CDR3 DNA sequence: TGTGCCAGCAGACCCGGGACAGGGATTTCACCCCTCCACTTT. This translates into CASRPGTGISPLHF.